The rows below give T cell receptor beta chains drawn from one sample of a study of cytomegalovirus exposure and HLA in healthy donors. The assay was immunoSEQ multiplex PCR, and TCRdb's table has in-frame clones only and misses some. This sample's table has around 130,000 clones. Material for sequencing was PBMCs. The receptor set was obtained from a middle-aged woman in good health and CMV-seronegative. CDR3s include the opening cysteine and the closing phenylalanine or tryptophan. A D gene is named only where the DNA matches it firmly.

TRBV6-5	TRBD1	TRBJ1-1	CASRPGQAPTRAFF	TGTGCCAGCAGACCCGGACAGGCCCCTACGCGAGCTTTCTTT
TRBV5-1	-	TRBJ2-5	CASSTQGAQYF	TGCGCCAGCAGTACCCAAGGGGCCCAGTACTTC
TRBV9	-	TRBJ2-3	CASSGAVPDTQYF	TGTGCCAGCAGCGGAGCGGTGCCAGATACGCAGTATTTT
TRBV18	-	TRBJ2-3	CASSPSSTFPSTDTQYF	TGTGCCAGCTCACCTTCCTCGACATTCCCTAGCACAGATACGCAGTATTTT
TRBV9	-	TRBJ2-7	CASSATGTFFYEQYF	TGTGCCAGCAGCGCAACAGGGACCTTCTTTTACGAGCAGTACTTC
TRBV5-1	-	TRBJ2-2	CASSLTGPTGELFF	TGCGCCAGCAGCTTGACAGGTCCCACCGGGGAGCTGTTTTTT
TRBV5-1	TRBD1	TRBJ1-2	CASSLGDSLDGYTF	TGCGCCAGCAGCTTGGGGGACAGTTTGGATGGCTACACCTTC
TRBV5-1	TRBD1	TRBJ2-6	CASSLGRQGLGGANVLTF	TGCGCCAGCAGCTTAGGGAGACAGGGGCTGGGTGGGGCCAACGTCCTGACTTTC
TRBV6-5	-	TRBJ2-1	CASSWPQGREQFF	TGTGCCAGCAGTTGGCCACAGGGCCGGGAGCAGTTCTTC
TRBV7-3	TRBD1	TRBJ1-1	CASSSTGGPEAFF	TGTGCCAGCAGTTCCACAGGGGGGCCTGAAGCTTTCTTT
TRBV7-9	-	TRBJ1-1	CASSTLQGRAFF	TGTGCCAGCAGCACGCTACAGGGTCGAGCTTTCTTT
TRBV4-2	-	TRBJ1-1	CASSQDAGAPSTEAFF	TGTGCCAGCAGCCAAGATGCGGGGGCGCCGAGCACTGAAGCTTTCTTT